This TCR beta chain was observed in a study of T cell responses to AZD1222 COVID-19 vaccine. General observations from the study: Dominant at 160-218 and 743-854, vaccine-associated CD4 TCRs also spanned spike.

Germline V lookup: CDR1 ENHRY, CDR2 SYGVKD. The CDR3 is 15 residues long. Trimming shortened V by 3 bases and J by 11 bases, and 19 bases separated the two germline ends. This clone has only a few counts. Its antigen is unknown. The repertoire was sequenced with immunoSEQ multiplex PCR; TCRdb's copy has only in-frame clones and lacks some. Here the sample spans over 50,000 clones, 80% being singletons. The sample consisted of peripheral blood, taken 28 days after the second AZD1222 dose. This sequence originates from an adult who received the AZD1222 COVID-19 vaccine. The chain uses TRBV10-3 and TRBJ1-4; TRBD1 is a possible D gene (5 bases). The CDR3 DNA is TGTGCCATCAGTGACCCACCGGGGGGGGAGGTGAAACTGTTTTTT. Its protein is CAISDPPGGEVKLFF.